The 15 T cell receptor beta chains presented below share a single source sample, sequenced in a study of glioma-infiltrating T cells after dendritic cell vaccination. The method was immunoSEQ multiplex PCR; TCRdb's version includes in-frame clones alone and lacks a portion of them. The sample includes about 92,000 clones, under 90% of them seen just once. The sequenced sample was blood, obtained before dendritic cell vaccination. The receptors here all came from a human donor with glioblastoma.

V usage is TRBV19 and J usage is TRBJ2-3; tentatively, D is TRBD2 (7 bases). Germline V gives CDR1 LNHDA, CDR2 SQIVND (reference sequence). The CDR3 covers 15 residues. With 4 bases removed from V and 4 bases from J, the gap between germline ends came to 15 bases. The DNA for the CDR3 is TGTGCCAGTAGTAGGGCCAGCGGGACACCAGATACGCAGTATTTT. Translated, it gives CASSRASGTPDTQYF.

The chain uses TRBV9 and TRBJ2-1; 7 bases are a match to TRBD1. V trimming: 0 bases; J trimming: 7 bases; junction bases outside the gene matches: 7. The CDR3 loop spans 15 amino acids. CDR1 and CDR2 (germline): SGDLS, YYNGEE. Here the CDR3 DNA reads TGTGCCAGCAGCGTAGGGGGGTACAGGGGTAATGAGCAGTTCTTC. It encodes CASSVGGYRGNEQFF. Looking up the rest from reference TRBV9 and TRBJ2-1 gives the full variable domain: DSGVTQTPKHLITATGQRVTLRCSPRSGDLSVYWYQQSLDQGLQFLIQYYNGEERAKGNILERFSAQQFPDLHSELNLSSLELGDSALYFCASSVGGYRGNEQFFGPGTRLTVL.

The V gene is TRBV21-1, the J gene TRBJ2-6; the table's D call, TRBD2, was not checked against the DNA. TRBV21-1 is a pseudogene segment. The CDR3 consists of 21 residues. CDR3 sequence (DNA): TGTGCCAGCAGCGAGCGGCCGGGACTAGCGGGAGTCTTCTCTGGGGCCAACGTCCTGACTTTC. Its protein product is CASSERPGLAGVFSGANVLTF.

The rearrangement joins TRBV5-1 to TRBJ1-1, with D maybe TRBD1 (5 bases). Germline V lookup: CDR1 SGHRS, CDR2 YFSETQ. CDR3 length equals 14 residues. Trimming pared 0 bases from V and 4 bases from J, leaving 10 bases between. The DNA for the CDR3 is TGCGCCAGCAGCTTGGAAGGGGTAGGCACTGAAGCTTTCTTT. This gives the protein CASSLEGVGTEAFF. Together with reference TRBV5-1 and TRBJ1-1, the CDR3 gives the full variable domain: KAGVTQTPRYLIKTRGQQVTLSCSPISGHRSVSWYQQTPGQGLQFLFEYFSETQRNKGNFPGRFSGRQFSNSRSEMNVSTLELGDSALYLCASSLEGVGTEAFFGQGTRLTVV.

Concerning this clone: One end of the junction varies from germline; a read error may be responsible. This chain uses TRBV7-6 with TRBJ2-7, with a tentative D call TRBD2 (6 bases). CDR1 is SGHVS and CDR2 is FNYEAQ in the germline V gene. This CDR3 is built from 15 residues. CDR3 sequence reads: CVSSPPLSGSYEQYF. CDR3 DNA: TGTGTCAGCAGCCCCCCTTTGTCCGGGAGCTACGAGCAGTACTTC.

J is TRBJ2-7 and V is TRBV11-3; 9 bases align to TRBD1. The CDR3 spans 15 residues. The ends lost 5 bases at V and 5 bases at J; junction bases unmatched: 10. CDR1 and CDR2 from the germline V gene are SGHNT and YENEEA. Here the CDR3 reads CASSTRGDRVNEQYF. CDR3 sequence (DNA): TGTGCCAGCAGCACTAGAGGGGACAGGGTGAACGAGCAGTACTTC.

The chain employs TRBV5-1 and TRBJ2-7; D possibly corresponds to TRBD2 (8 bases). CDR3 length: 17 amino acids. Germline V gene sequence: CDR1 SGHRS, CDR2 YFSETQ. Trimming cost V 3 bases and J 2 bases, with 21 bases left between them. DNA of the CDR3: TGCGCCAGCAGCTCACAGCGGGGGACAGTTATGACCTACGAGCAGTACTTC. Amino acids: CASSSQRGTVMTYEQYF.

In DNA, the CDR3 is TGTGCCAGCACCCGGGACGGACAGGGGGGCTACACCTTC. As protein: CASTRDGQGGYTF. The rearrangement joins TRBV5-4 to TRBJ1-2; the match to TRBD1 covers 9 bases. V trimming: 6 bases; J trimming: 8 bases; junction bases outside the gene matches: 8. CDR1 and CDR2 (germline): SGHNT, YYREEE (reference sequence). The CDR3 has 13 amino acids. Based on the CDR3 plus reference TRBV5-4 and TRBJ1-2, the full variable domain is ETGVTQSPTHLIKTRGQQVTLRCSSQSGHNTVSWYQQALGQGPQFIFQYYREEENGRGNFPPRFSGLQFPNYSSELNVNALELDDSALYLCASTRDGQGGYTFGSGTRLTVV.

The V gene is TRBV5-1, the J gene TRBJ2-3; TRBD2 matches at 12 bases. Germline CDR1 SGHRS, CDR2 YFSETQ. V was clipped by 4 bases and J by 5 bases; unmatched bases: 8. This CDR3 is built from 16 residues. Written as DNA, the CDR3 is TGCGCCAGCAGCGAGGCTAGCGGGAGGGCCATAGATACGCAGTATTTT. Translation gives CASSEASGRAIDTQYF. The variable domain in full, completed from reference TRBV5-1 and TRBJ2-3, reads KAGVTQTPRYLIKTRGQQVTLSCSPISGHRSVSWYQQTPGQGLQFLFEYFSETQRNKGNFPGRFSGRQFSNSRSEMNVSTLELGDSALYLCASSEASGRAIDTQYFGPGTRLTVL.

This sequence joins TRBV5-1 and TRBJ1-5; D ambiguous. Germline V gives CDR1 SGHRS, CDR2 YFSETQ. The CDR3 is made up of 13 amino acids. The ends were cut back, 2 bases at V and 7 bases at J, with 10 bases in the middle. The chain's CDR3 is CASSLAPEQPQHF. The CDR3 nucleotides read TGCGCCAGCAGCTTAGCCCCTGAGCAGCCCCAGCATTTT.

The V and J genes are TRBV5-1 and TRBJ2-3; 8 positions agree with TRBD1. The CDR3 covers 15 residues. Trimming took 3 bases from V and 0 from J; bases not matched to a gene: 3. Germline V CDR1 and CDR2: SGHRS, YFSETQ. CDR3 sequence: CASSSGDRSTDTQYF. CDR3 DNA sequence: TGCGCCAGCAGCTCGGGGGACAGGAGCACAGATACGCAGTATTTT.

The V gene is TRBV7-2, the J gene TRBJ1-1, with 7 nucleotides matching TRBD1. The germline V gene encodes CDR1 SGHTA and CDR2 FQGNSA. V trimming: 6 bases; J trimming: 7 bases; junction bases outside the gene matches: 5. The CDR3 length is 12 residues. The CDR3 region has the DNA TGTGCCAGCAGAAAAAGACAGGGTGAAGCTTTCTTT. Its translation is CASRKRQGEAFF.

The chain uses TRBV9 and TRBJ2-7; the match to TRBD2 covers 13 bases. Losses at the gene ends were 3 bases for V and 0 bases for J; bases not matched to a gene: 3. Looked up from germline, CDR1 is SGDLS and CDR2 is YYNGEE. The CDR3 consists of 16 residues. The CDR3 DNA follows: TGTGCCAGCAGCGAGGGACTAGCGGGGACCTCCTACGAGCAGTACTTC. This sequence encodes CASSEGLAGTSYEQYF.

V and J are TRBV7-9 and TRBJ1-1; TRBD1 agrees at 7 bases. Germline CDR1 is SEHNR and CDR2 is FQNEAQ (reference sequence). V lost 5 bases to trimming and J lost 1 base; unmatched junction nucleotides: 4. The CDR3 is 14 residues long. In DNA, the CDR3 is TGTGCCAGCAGCAAGGGACAGAAGAACACTGAAGCTTTCTTT. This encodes CASSKGQKNTEAFF.

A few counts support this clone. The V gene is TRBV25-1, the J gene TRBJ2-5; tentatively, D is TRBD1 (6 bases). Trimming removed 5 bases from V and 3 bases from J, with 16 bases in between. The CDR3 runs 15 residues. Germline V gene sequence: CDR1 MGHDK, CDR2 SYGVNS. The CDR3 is CASSTGTKKEETQYF. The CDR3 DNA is TGTGCCAGCAGTACCGGGACAAAGAAGGAAGAGACCCAGTACTTC.